The 6 T cell receptor beta chains reported below all come from one sample, sequenced in a study of CD8+ T cells in alopecia areata. Following extraction, RNA underwent reverse transcription to cDNA, which served as the sequencing template. Some clones are missing from TCRdb's copy, which holds only in-frame ones; the method was immunoSEQ multiplex PCR. In the table there are 110,000 to 150,000 clones, about three fifths of which are singletons. Sequencing used CD4+ T cells sorted from blood, obtained at week 0. These receptors came from a human donor with alopecia areata.

The chain carries TRBV7-2 and TRBJ2-5; unclear D gene. Germline values: CDR1 SGHTA, CDR2 FQGNSA. With 2 bases removed from V and 5 bases from J, the gap between germline ends came to 6 bases. The CDR3 loop spans 12 amino acids. The chain's CDR3 is CASSLSRETQYF. The CDR3 DNA reads as TGTGCCAGCAGCTTATCCAGGGAGACCCAGTACTTC.

This clone has more than one count but fewer than ten. The J gene is TRBJ1-1, the V gene TRBV7-9, with unresolved D. Per germline, CDR1 SEHNR and CDR2 FQNEAQ (reference sequence). The CDR3 covers 11 residues. The V end lost 1 base, the J end lost 7 bases, and 4 bases lay between the germline ends. The CDR3 protein is CASSLVVEAFF. In DNA, the CDR3 is TGTGCCAGCAGCTTAGTGGTTGAAGCTTTCTTT.

The V call is TRBV4-1, the J call TRBJ1-2; D not certain. CDR3 length equals 14 residues. V dropped 0 bases and J dropped 5 bases, with 10 bases sitting between them. In germline, CDR1 is MGHRA, CDR2 YSYEKL. The CDR3: CASSQDILFYGYTF. The CDR3, as DNA: TGCGCCAGCAGCCAAGACATTTTGTTTTATGGCTACACCTTC.

There are a few counts of this clone. The J gene is TRBJ2-7, the V gene TRBV7-2; D is possibly TRBD1 or TRBD2 (5 bases each). This CDR3 has 14 amino acids. Germline lookup yields CDR1 SGHTA and CDR2 FQGNSA. Trimming took off 3 bases at V and 3 bases at J, with 12 bases between the two ends. CDR3: CASSLGEMGYEQYF. In nucleotides, the CDR3 is TGTGCCAGCAGCTTGGGGGAGATGGGCTACGAGCAGTACTTC.

The chain combines TRBV6-5 with TRBJ1-2; TRBD1 aligns across 7 bases. The ends lost 6 bases at V and 7 bases at J; junction bases unmatched: 5. This CDR3 is built from 12 residues. Germline assignment: CDR1 MNHEY and CDR2 SVGAGI. For the CDR3, the DNA is TGTGCCAGCAGACGAGACAGGGCTGGCTACACCTTC. It codes for CASRRDRAGYTF.

The V call is TRBV29-1, the J call TRBJ2-3; 9 nucleotides agree with TRBD2. After removal of 8 bases from V and 12 bases from J, the junction contained 9 bases not matched to a gene. CDR3 length: 11 amino acids. Germline loops: CDR1 SQVTM, CDR2 ANQGSEA. The CDR3 DNA sequence: TGCAGCACCCAGCGGGGGGCCCAACAGTATTTT. It yields the protein CSTQRGAQQYF.